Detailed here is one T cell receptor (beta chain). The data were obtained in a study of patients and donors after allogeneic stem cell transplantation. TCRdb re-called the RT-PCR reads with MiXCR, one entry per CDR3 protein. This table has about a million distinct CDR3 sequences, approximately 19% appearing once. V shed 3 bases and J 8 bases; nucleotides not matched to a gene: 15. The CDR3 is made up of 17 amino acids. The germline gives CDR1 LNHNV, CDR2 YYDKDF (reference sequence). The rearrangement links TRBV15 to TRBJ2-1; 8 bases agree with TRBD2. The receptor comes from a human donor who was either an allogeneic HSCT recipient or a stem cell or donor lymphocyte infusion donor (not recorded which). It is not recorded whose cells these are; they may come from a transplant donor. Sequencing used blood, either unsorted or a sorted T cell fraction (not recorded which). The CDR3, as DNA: TGTGCCACCAGCAGGGGACTAATAGCGGGACCTAGGGATGAGCAGTTCTTC. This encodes CATSRGLIAGPRDEQFF.